A single TCR beta chain is shown here with its context. This sample was included in a study of T cell changes during pregnancy in multiple sclerosis. TCRdb keeps only in-frame clones here, not all; method: immunoSEQ multiplex PCR. The sample carries about 40,000 clones, about 88% recorded once. From germline, CDR1 is SGHDT and CDR2 YYEEEE. The CDR3 totals 17 residues. J was trimmed by 4 bases and V by 0 bases; bases with no gene match: 7. V usage is TRBV5-6 and J usage is TRBJ2-3, with 11 bases fitting TRBD2. The sample was CD8+ T cells from peripheral blood mononuclear cells, taken in the first trimester of pregnancy. The origin of this receptor is a female donor with multiple sclerosis, enrolled in a pregnancy study. CDR3 residues: CASSLGLAGGRADTQYF. In DNA form, the CDR3 reads TGTGCCAGCAGCTTGGGTCTAGCGGGGGGCCGGGCAGATACGCAGTATTTT.